The sample holds many counts of the clone carrying this TCR beta chain. RNA transcripts yielded amplified TCR beta CDR3 regions. First-round RT-PCR with HTBI primers amplified the TCR CDR3 region. TCRdb reprocessed the multiplex PCR reads with MiXCR, giving one entry per CDR3 protein. Of fewer than 800,000 distinct CDR3 sequences in the sample, over 15% are singletons; the top ten hold approximately 8.4%. The sample is drawn from a study of T cells in Graves' hyperthyroidism and ophthalmopathy. There are 15 residues in the CDR3. Germline CDR1 DFQATT, CDR2 SNEGSKA (reference sequence). Losses at the gene ends were 3 bases for V and 4 bases for J; bases not matched to a gene: 7.

The sequenced material came from blood. The V gene is TRBV20-1, the J gene TRBJ2-1; 9 nucleotides agree with TRBD2. The receptor's source is a young man with Graves' hyperthyroidism. The CDR3 nucleotides read TGCAGTGCTAGCCCCAGCGGGAGGAGGTACAATGAGCAGTTCTTC. It translates to CSASPSGRRYNEQFF.